The entry below describes one T cell receptor (beta chain). As yet, its antigen is unknown. This entry belongs to a study of regulatory and conventional T cells in RAG deficiency. Notes on the study in general: Patient subsets had shorter CDR3s; Omenn Treg-Tconv overlap exceeded 75%. Omenn CD25-high CD127-low cells may be activated cells, not true Tregs. RAG-deficient patients showed markedly lower Shannon entropy and higher Simpson indices than control T-cell subsets.

Data came from immunoSEQ multiplex PCR; TCRdb stores just in-frame clones and leaves some out. The data hold 25,000 to 35,000 clones, with approximately 90% observed a single time. Germline V gene sequence: CDR1 SGHVS, CDR2 FQNEAQ. The V gene lost 2 bases and the J gene lost 2 bases, with 15 bases spanning the gap. The CDR3 is 17 residues long. This same sample was also part of a study on regulatory T cells. Turning to that study: Amplification used 52 TRBV primers and 13 TRBJ primers. In patients, unique TRB V-J pairs were restricted and V/J usage skewed, especially in Tregs.

The sample taken for sequencing was CD8+ T cells sorted from blood. J is TRBJ1-4 and V is TRBV7-8; D is unclear. The receptor's source is a human donor in good health. This CDR3 reads CASSLWGVATTNEKLFF. CDR3 coding DNA: TGTGCCAGCAGCTTATGGGGTGTGGCTACCACTAATGAAAAACTGTTTTTT. Full variable domain (rest looked up from reference TRBV7-8 and TRBJ1-4): GAGVSQSPRYKVAKRGQDVALRCDPISGHVSLFWYQQALGQGPEFLTYFQNEAQLDKSGLPSDRFFAERPEGSVSTLKIQRTQQEDSAVYLCASSLWGVATTNEKLFFGSGTQLSVL.